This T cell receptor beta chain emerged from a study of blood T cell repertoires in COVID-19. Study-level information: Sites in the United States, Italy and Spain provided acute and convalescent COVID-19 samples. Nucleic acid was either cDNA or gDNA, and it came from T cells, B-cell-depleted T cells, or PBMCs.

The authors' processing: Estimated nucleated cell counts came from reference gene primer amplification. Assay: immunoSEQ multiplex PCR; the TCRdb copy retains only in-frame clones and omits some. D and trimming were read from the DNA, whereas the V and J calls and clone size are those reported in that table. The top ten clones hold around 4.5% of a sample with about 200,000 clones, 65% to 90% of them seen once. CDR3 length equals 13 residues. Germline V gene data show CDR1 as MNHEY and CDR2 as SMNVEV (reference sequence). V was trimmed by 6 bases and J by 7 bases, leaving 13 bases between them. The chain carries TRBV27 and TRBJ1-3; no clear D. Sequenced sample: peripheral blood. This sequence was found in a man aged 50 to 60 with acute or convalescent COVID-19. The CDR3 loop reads CASRNDAGNTIYF. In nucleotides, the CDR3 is TGTGCCAGCAGGAACGACGCCGGGAACACCATATATTTT.